This T cell receptor beta chain was retrieved from a study of metastatic and nonmetastatic thyroid tumors. TCRdb reassembled clones from the PCR reads with MiXCR. Of roughly 20,000 clones listed, 16% are singletons. The CDR3 totals 14 residues. Germline CDR1 and CDR2: DFQATT and SNEGSKA (reference sequence). J lost 4 bases, V lost 5 bases, and 10 bases had no gene match. Thyroid surgery was performed in patients who had received no treatment beforehand. The rearrangement joins TRBV20-1 to TRBJ2-5; the match to TRBD2 covers 7 bases. The origin of this receptor is a female donor with papillary thyroid cancer or a benign thyroid nodule (not recorded which). Some clones in this sample may be carry-over from other donors' samples. The sequenced sample consisted of tumor tissue. The CDR3 DNA follows: TGCAGTGCTGATCCCTGGGGGGGGGTAGAGACCCAGTACTTC. It yields the protein CSADPWGGVETQYF.